This T cell receptor beta chain came from a study of CD8 T cells in Susac syndrome. Reverse transcription of roughly 0.5 to 1 ug RNA used random hexamers. TCRdb re-derived calls from the immunoSEQ multiplex PCR reads in MiXCR, one entry per CDR3 protein. The sample has about 89,000 distinct CDR3 sequences, roughly 93% seen once. V lost 2 bases and J 1 base, leaving 11 bases between the germline ends. Per germline, CDR1 MNHNS and CDR2 SASEGT. This CDR3 contains 16 residues. Bulk CD8+ and CD4+ cells came from magnetic negative isolation; CD8+ TEMRA by FACS. The source material was CD8+ T cells from PBMCs. The clonotype was recovered from a human donor in good health. The chain combines TRBV6-1 with TRBJ2-2, with D unresolved. In nucleotides, the CDR3 is TGTGCCAGCAGTGAATGGGTAACCGAGAACACCGGGGAGCTGTTTTTT. Its translation is CASSEWVTENTGELFF.